Listed here are 15 T cell receptor beta chains from one sample, sequenced in a study of blood T cell repertoires in COVID-19. The repertoire was sequenced with immunoSEQ multiplex PCR; TCRdb's copy has only in-frame clones and lacks some. The sample holds tens of thousands of clones, 83% seen once. Source material: peripheral blood. The origin of the receptors is a middle-aged man with acute or convalescent COVID-19.

The chain has TRBV18 and TRBJ2-5, with 7 bases matching TRBD1. V dropped 1 base and J dropped 2; count of bases not matched to a gene: 1. The V gene's germline CDR1 is KGHSH and CDR2 LQKENI. This CDR3 has 14 residues. The CDR3 DNA is TGTGCCAGCTCACCACAGGGACAGCAAGAGACCCAGTACTTC. It translates to CASSPQGQQETQYF.

This clone has only a few counts. This chain joins TRBV24-1 and TRBJ2-1; tentative D call: TRBD1 (6 bases). The CDR3 is 14 amino acids. Germline lookup yields CDR1 KGHDR and CDR2 SFDVKD. Trimming left V 4 bases short and J 8 bases short, with 14 bases between. In DNA form, the CDR3 reads TGTGCCACCAGTGAGTCACAGGGATGGGATGAGCAGTTCTTC. Its protein product is CATSESQGWDEQFF.

The V gene is TRBV6-5, the J gene TRBJ2-1; TRBD1 aligns across 7 bases. Germline V lookup: CDR1 MNHEY, CDR2 SVGAGI. CDR3 length equals 15 residues. The ends lost 5 bases at V and 2 bases at J; junction bases unmatched: 6. In DNA form, the CDR3 reads TGTGCCAGCAGTATCGACAGGGCCACCTACAATGAGCAGTTCTTC. As protein: CASSIDRATYNEQFF.

The chain carries TRBV19 and TRBJ1-5, with TRBD1 matching over 7 bases. The CDR3 loop spans 14 amino acids. The V and J ends lost 6 bases and 3 bases, in that order; junction bases with no gene match: 5. The V gene's germline CDR1 is LNHDA and CDR2 SQIVND (reference sequence). The CDR3 DNA is TGTGCCAGTAGGGAGACAGGGCCCAATCAGCCCCAGCATTTT. This encodes CASRETGPNQPQHF. The entire variable domain, with the rest obtained from reference TRBV19 and TRBJ1-5, is as follows: DGGITQSPKYLFRKEGQNVTLSCEQNLNHDAMYWYRQDPGQGLRLIYYSQIVNDFQKGDIAEGYSVSREKKESFPLTVTSAQKNPTAFYLCASRETGPNQPQHFGDGTRLSIL.

The CDR3 reads CASSEARGRGGYTF. The CDR3 nucleotides are TGTGCCAGCAGTGAAGCCAGGGGACGAGGGGGCTACACCTTC. J is TRBJ1-2 and V is TRBV2; D might be TRBD1 (6 bases). The CDR3 totals 14 residues. V lost 0 bases and J 8 bases, leaving 13 bases between the germline ends. Germline V gene lookup returns CDR1 SNHLY and CDR2 FYNNEI.

The chain uses TRBV5-6 and TRBJ2-2; 9 positions match TRBD1. Germline V lookup: CDR1 SGHDT, CDR2 YYEEEE. This CDR3 spans 15 amino acids. The trim removed 4 bases at V and 5 bases at J, leaving 6 bases unmatched. The CDR3 loop reads CASSKPGQGTGELFF. CDR3 DNA sequence: TGTGCCAGCAGCAAGCCGGGACAGGGAACCGGGGAGCTGTTTTTT.

This chain uses TRBV6-1 with TRBJ2-5; perhaps TRBD2 as D (6 bases). Germline CDR1 is MNHNS and CDR2 is SASEGT. The CDR3 loop spans 14 amino acids. V shed 2 bases and J shed 3 bases, with 10 bases lying between them. CDR3 sequence reads: CASSEWGGKETQYF. The CDR3 DNA is TGTGCCAGCAGTGAATGGGGAGGAAAAGAGACCCAGTACTTC.

The J gene is TRBJ2-7, the V gene TRBV10-3, with D unresolved. The CDR3 has 13 amino acids. Per the germline V gene, CDR1 is ENHRY and CDR2 is SYGVKD. The V end lost 0 bases, the J end lost 2 bases, and 5 bases lay between the germline ends. The CDR3 sequence is CAISESQTYEQYF. CDR3 coding DNA: TGTGCCATCAGTGAGTCCCAGACCTACGAGCAGTACTTC.

The rearrangement uses TRBV1 and TRBJ1-4; TRBD1 was called by the table and not checked on the DNA. TRBV1 is an annotated pseudogene. This CDR3 is 13 amino acids long. In DNA form, the CDR3 reads TGCACCAGCAGCCAAGATGGAAGTACAGAGAAGCTATTT. It codes for CTSSQDGSTEKLF.

This chain uses TRBV5-5 with TRBJ1-2; possibly TRBD1 for D (5 bases). The CDR3 covers 14 residues. CDR1 and CDR2 (germline): SGHKS, YYEKEE (reference sequence). V dropped 1 base and J dropped 4 bases, with 11 bases sitting between them. Written as DNA, the CDR3 is TGTGCCAGCAGCTTGAGCACGGGGGGCTATGGCTACACCTTC. It specifies CASSLSTGGYGYTF.

The V and J genes are TRBV5-5 and TRBJ1-5; TRBD1 might be the D (5 bases). Germline values: CDR1 SGHKS, CDR2 YYEKEE (reference sequence). V lost 0 bases to trimming and J lost 3 bases, with 10 bases between them. CDR3 length equals 15 residues. DNA of the CDR3: TGTGCCAGCAGCTTGGTCATAGGGGACAATCAGCCCCAGCATTTT. It encodes CASSLVIGDNQPQHF. The full variable domain, completed using reference TRBV5-5 and TRBJ1-5, is DAGVTQSPTHLIKTRGQQVTLRCSPISGHKSVSWYQQVLGQGPQFIFQYYEKEERGRGNFPDRFSARQFPNYSSELNVNALLLGDSALYLCASSLVIGDNQPQHFGDGTRLSIL.

The chain combines TRBV9 with TRBJ1-6; D ambiguous. Germline-derived CDR1 and CDR2 are SGDLS and YYNGEE. Trimming pared 4 bases from V and 5 bases from J, leaving 10 bases between. The CDR3 contains 14 residues. This CDR3 is CASSSNRDNSPLHF. The CDR3 DNA reads TGTGCCAGCAGCAGCAATCGGGATAATTCACCCCTCCACTTT.

This clone was seen more than once but under ten times. The genes are TRBV25-1 and TRBJ2-5; D ambiguous. The V and J ends lost 2 bases and 10 bases respectively, with 14 bases between them. Germline assignment: CDR1 MGHDK and CDR2 SYGVNS. The CDR3 length is 13 residues. In nucleotides, the CDR3 is TGTGCCAGCAGTGAACCCGGGTTACCAGACCAGTACTTC. Its protein is CASSEPGLPDQYF.

This clone was seen more than once but under ten times. This rearrangement joins TRBV6-5 to TRBJ1-4; D ambiguous. The V end was cut by 5 bases, the J end by 8 bases, with 18 bases between. CDR3 size: 15 residues. Germline CDR1 reads MNHEY; CDR2 reads SVGAGI. DNA for the CDR3: TGTGCCAGCAGTCATGAGGCAGCATTAAGCGAAAAACTGTTTTTT. This encodes CASSHEAALSEKLFF.

This clone was counted only a few times. The CDR3 is CASRQQTLRGRSSYSNQPQHF. The CDR3 DNA reads TGTGCAAGTCGTCAACAAACGCTAAGGGGGCGATCGTCATATAGCAATCAGCCCCAGCATTTT. V usage is TRBV12-2 and J usage is TRBJ1-5; TRBD1, the table's D call, lacks a check against the DNA. TRBV12-2 represents a pseudogene. The CDR3 sequence is 21 residues long.